This passage covers 19 T cell receptor beta chains from one sample sequenced in a study of T-cell memory formation after mild COVID-19. One entry per CDR3 protein results from TCRdb running MiXCR on the 5' RACE reads. The sample consists of hundreds of thousands of distinct CDR3 sequences, 20% to 30% of them appearing once. Input material: PBMCs or a T cell subset sorted from them (not recorded which). The receptors stem from an adult woman who had mild COVID-19 (a few samples of this study predate the infection). Cell type and time point are not known.

The V and J genes are TRBV20-1 and TRBJ2-1; D gene unclear. There are 12 residues in the CDR3. Germline CDR1 reads DFQATT; CDR2 reads SNEGSKA (reference sequence). Between the trimmed V and J ends, which lost 1 base and 8 bases, there was a span of 9 bases. The CDR3 nucleotides read TGCAGTGCTAGAGCCCAAGTGGATGAGCAGTTCTTC. This codes for CSARAQVDEQFF.

This clonotype has at least ten counts. The J gene is TRBJ1-2, the V gene TRBV7-9; D is undetermined. The germline V and J ends were trimmed by 3 bases and 4 bases, with 12 bases remaining between them. Germline V CDR1 and CDR2: SEHNR, FQNEAQ (reference sequence). This CDR3 has 14 residues. CDR3 region: CASSLDLNIYGYTF. CDR3 bases: TGTGCCAGCAGCTTGGACCTAAATATCTATGGCTACACCTTC.

The chain combines TRBV18 with TRBJ1-1; a possible D gene is TRBD1 (5 bases). Trimming left V 2 bases short and J 3 bases short, with 10 bases between. The CDR3 covers 14 residues. From germline, CDR1 is KGHSH and CDR2 LQKENI. The CDR3: CASSPYSGDTEAFF. The CDR3 nucleotides are TGTGCCAGCTCACCATATTCGGGGGACACTGAAGCTTTCTTT.

V usage is TRBV7-6 and J usage is TRBJ2-7, with 9 nucleotides matching TRBD2. With V trimmed by 1 base and J by 1 base, 5 bases remained unmatched. The CDR3 contains 16 residues. Germline CDR1 is SGHVS and CDR2 is FNYEAQ. In nucleotides, the CDR3 is TGTGCCAGCAGCTTAGACCGGACTAGCGATTCCTACGAGCAGTACTTC. This translates into CASSLDRTSDSYEQYF.

This chain uses TRBV25-1 with TRBJ1-1, with D perhaps matching TRBD1 (6 bases). The CDR3 loop spans 15 amino acids. CDR1 and CDR2 (germline): MGHDK, SYGVNS. Trimming pared 2 bases from V and 1 base from J, leaving 11 bases between. The CDR3 is CASSEPGAGNTEAFF. The CDR3 DNA follows: TGTGCCAGCAGTGAACCGGGGGCCGGGAACACTGAAGCTTTCTTT.

This clonotype was counted at least ten times. This chain links TRBV12-3 or TRBV12-4 with TRBJ1-1; no firm D call. V shed 6 bases and J shed 2 bases, with 4 bases lying between them. The CDR3 extends over 11 amino acids. The CDR3 sequence is CASRRNTEAFF. In DNA form, the CDR3 reads TGTGCCAGCAGACGAAACACTGAAGCTTTCTTT.

This clonotype turned up a few times. The chain is built from TRBV12-3 or TRBV12-4 and TRBJ1-4, with 8 bases identical to TRBD1. This CDR3 has 13 residues. The ends lost 5 bases at V and 7 bases at J; junction bases unmatched: 3. The CDR3: CASSPDRVEKLFF. The CDR3 nucleotides are TGTGCCAGCAGTCCGGACAGGGTTGAAAAACTGTTTTTT.

CDR3 nucleotides: TGTGCCAGCAGCTTGTCGGGGTCTTCGGGACTAGCAGGAGATGAGCAGTTCTTC. Translation gives CASSLSGSSGLAGDEQFF. J is TRBJ2-1 and V is TRBV5-5, with 9 bases that match TRBD2. The CDR3 runs to 18 residues. CDR1 and CDR2 from the germline V gene are SGHKS and YYEKEE (reference sequence). Losses at the gene ends were 1 base for V and 8 bases for J; bases not matched to a gene: 16.

In DNA form, the CDR3 reads TGCGCCAGCAGCCAAGATGAGGGGTGGGGGCTTAATGGCAATCAGCCCCAGCATTTT. It codes for CASSQDEGWGLNGNQPQHF. The rearrangement joins TRBV4-1 to TRBJ1-5; D is possibly TRBD1 (6 bases). Trimming removed 0 bases from V and 2 bases from J, with 20 bases in between. The CDR3 covers 19 residues. In germline, CDR1 is MGHRA, CDR2 YSYEKL.

The rearrangement uses TRBV10-3 and TRBJ2-3; D is uncertain. This CDR3 has 13 amino acids. The V gene's germline CDR1 is ENHRY and CDR2 SYGVKD. Trimming cost V 4 bases and J 5 bases, with 10 bases left between them. The DNA for the CDR3 is TGTGCCATCAGTGGAACGACCGGAGATACGCAGTATTTT. It encodes CAISGTTGDTQYF.

The chain couples TRBV12-3 or TRBV12-4 to TRBJ2-1, with D hard to call. There are 12 residues in the CDR3. Trimming took off 5 bases at V and 8 bases at J, with 10 bases between the two ends. The CDR3 loop is CASSPRMDEQFF. Here the CDR3 DNA reads TGTGCCAGCAGTCCCCGAATGGATGAGCAGTTCTTC.

This clonotype was detected only a few times. The rearrangement links TRBV20-1 to TRBJ2-2, with unresolved D. The germline V gene encodes CDR1 DFQATT and CDR2 SNEGSKA (reference sequence). V lost 2 bases, J lost 7 bases, and 5 bases lay in between. The CDR3 contains 11 residues. CDR3 coding DNA: TGCAGTGCTAGAAACCTCGGGGAGCTGTTTTTT. This codes for CSARNLGELFF.

This chain uses TRBV19 with TRBJ2-7; D perhaps matches TRBD1 (6 bases). Trimming pared 5 bases from V and 1 base from J, leaving 12 bases between. Germline-derived CDR1 and CDR2 are LNHDA and SQIVND (reference sequence). The CDR3 has 14 amino acids. For the CDR3, the DNA is TGTGCCAGTAGTTCCGGGACATTGTCCTACGAGCAGTACTTC. Protein: CASSSGTLSYEQYF.

This clonotype was counted a few times. CDR3 residues: CSASPGTVNTEAFF. CDR3 sequence (DNA): TGCAGTGCTAGCCCCGGGACAGTTAACACTGAAGCTTTCTTT. The V and J genes are TRBV20-1 and TRBJ1-1; 7 bases agree with TRBD1. CDR3 size: 14 residues. CDR1 and CDR2 (germline): DFQATT, SNEGSKA (reference sequence). Unmatched junction bases numbered 6, after V lost 3 bases and J lost 2 bases.

The chain joins TRBV9 to TRBJ2-5; TRBD1 agrees at 7 bases. Germline V gene sequence: CDR1 SGDLS, CDR2 YYNGEE. The CDR3 loop spans 17 amino acids. V lost 4 bases and J lost 1; bases outside the gene matches: 13. The CDR3 region is CASSTDPTGNGQETQYF. CDR3 nucleotide sequence: TGTGCCAGCAGCACCGACCCGACAGGGAACGGCCAAGAGACCCAGTACTTC.

This clonotype was picked up a small number of times. This chain links TRBV5-6 with TRBJ2-1; 7 nucleotides match TRBD2. Trimming cost V 0 bases and J 16 bases; bases outside gene matches: 7. CDR3 size: 12 residues. Germline V gene sequence: CDR1 SGHDT, CDR2 YYEEEE. The CDR3 loop is CASSLGGGSGFF. DNA of the CDR3: TGTGCCAGCAGCTTGGGGGGGGGAAGCGGTTTCTTC.

This chain connects TRBV24-1 to TRBJ1-2; a possible D gene is TRBD1 (6 bases). The CDR3 covers 14 residues. In germline, CDR1 is KGHDR, CDR2 SFDVKD. V was cut by 4 bases and J by 7 bases, with 15 bases left in between. In nucleotides, the CDR3 is TGTGCCACCAGTGAACGAGCAGGGGAGGCTGGCTACACCTTC. Its protein product is CATSERAGEAGYTF.

The chain carries TRBV29-1 and TRBJ2-1; 8 bases are shared with TRBD1. CDR1 and CDR2 from the germline V gene are SQVTM and ANQGSEA. V gave up 4 bases and J gave up 2 bases; unmatched junction bases: 4. There are 14 residues in the CDR3. The CDR3 reads CSVGSGGAYNEQFF. The CDR3 nucleotides are TGCAGCGTTGGATCAGGGGGCGCCTACAATGAGCAGTTCTTC.

The chain employs TRBV3-1 and TRBJ2-3; D uncertain. The CDR3 totals 16 residues. V gave up 0 bases and J gave up 2 bases, with 12 bases separating them. Germline V lookup: CDR1 LGHDT, CDR2 YNNKEL (reference sequence). The CDR3 bases are TGTGCCAGCAGCCAAGATCACGGCGGATTCACAGATACGCAGTATTTT. This codes for CASSQDHGGFTDTQYF.